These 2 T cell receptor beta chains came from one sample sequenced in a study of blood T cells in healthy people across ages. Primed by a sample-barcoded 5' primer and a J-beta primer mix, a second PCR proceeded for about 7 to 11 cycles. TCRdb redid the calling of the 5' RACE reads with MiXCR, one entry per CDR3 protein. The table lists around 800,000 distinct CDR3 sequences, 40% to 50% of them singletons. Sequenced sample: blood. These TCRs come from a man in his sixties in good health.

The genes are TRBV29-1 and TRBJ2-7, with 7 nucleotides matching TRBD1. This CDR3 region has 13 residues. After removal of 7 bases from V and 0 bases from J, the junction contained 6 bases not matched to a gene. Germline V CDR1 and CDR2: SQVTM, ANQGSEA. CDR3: CSGSTGASYEQYF. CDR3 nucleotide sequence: TGCAGCGGCTCAACAGGGGCCTCCTACGAGCAGTACTTC.

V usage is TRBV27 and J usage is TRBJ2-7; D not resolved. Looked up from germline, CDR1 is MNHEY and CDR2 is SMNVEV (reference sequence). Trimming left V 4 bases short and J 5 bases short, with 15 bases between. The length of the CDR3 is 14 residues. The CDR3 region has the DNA TGTGCCAGCAGTTCCCGACTCCTAGGCCACGAGCAGTACTTC. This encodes CASSSRLLGHEQYF.